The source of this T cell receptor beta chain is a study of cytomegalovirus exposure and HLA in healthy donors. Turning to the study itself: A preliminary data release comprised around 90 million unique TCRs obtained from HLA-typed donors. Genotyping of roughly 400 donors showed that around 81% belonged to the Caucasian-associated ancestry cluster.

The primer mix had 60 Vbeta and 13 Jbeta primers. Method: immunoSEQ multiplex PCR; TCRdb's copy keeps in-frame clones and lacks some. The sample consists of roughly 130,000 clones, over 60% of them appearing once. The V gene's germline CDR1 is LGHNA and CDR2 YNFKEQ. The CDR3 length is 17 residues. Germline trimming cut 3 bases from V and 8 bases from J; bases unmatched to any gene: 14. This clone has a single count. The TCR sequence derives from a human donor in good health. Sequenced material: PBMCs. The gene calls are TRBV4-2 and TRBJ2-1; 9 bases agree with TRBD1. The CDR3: CASSQRPLGQGFDEQFF. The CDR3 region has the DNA TGTGCCAGCAGCCAGAGGCCCCTTGGACAGGGGTTCGATGAGCAGTTCTTC.